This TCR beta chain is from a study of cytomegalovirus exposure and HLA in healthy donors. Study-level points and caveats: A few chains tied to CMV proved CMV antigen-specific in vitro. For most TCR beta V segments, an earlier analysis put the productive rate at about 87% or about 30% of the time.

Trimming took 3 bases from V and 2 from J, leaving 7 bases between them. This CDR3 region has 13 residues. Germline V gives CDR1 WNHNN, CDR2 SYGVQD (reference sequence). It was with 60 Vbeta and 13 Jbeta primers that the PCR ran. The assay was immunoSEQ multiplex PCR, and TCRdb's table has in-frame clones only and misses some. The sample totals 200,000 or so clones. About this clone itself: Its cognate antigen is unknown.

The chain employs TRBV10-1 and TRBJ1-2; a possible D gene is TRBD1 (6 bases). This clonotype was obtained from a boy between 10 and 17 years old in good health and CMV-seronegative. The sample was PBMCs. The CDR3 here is CASSEGTNYGYTF. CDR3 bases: TGCGCCAGCAGTGAAGGGACAAACTATGGCTACACCTTC.